These T cell receptor beta chains were read from a single sample in a study of T cells after posttransplantation cyclophosphamide. Method: immunoSEQ multiplex PCR; TCRdb's copy keeps in-frame clones and lacks some. There are more than 10,000 clones in the sample, none observed a single time. The sample was PBMCs, taken after allogeneic stem cell transplant with posttransplant cyclophosphamide. These receptors came from a female patient aged 40-50 years who received an allogeneic stem cell transplant from an unrelated donor, was CMV-positive, and had acute GVHD only. The graft donor may have given rise to some T cells. Both conserved end residues are part of each CDR3. A D gene is named only where the DNA matches it firmly. Not every row has a clone size; where given, it reads once, few, many or a size class.

clone_size: -; d_call: -; v_call: TRBV13; j_call: TRBJ2-3; cdr3_aa: CASSLEASYPADTQYF; cdr3_nt: TGTGCCAGCAGCTTGGAGGCGAGCTACCCGGCCGATACGCAGTATTTT
clone_size: many; d_call: TRBD1; v_call: TRBV9; j_call: TRBJ1-5; cdr3_aa: CASSVGPGTGGNQPQHF; cdr3_nt: TGTGCCAGCAGCGTAGGACCCGGGACAGGGGGCAATCAGCCCCAGCATTTT
clone_size: -; d_call: TRBD1; v_call: TRBV7-8; j_call: TRBJ1-4; cdr3_aa: CASSLYRGDEKLFF; cdr3_nt: TGTGCCAGCAGCTTATACAGGGGGGATGAAAAACTGTTTTTT
clone_size: medium-sized; d_call: -; v_call: TRBV6-6; j_call: TRBJ1-2; cdr3_aa: CASSPVGGNYGYTF; cdr3_nt: TGTGCCAGCAGCCCCGTAGGGGGAAACTATGGCTACACCTTC
clone_size: many; d_call: TRBD1; v_call: TRBV7-8; j_call: TRBJ1-3; cdr3_aa: CASSSPFTGAEDGNTIYF; cdr3_nt: TGTGCCAGCAGCTCCCCCTTTACAGGGGCGGAAGATGGAAACACCATATATTTT
clone_size: many; d_call: TRBD1; v_call: TRBV10-3; j_call: TRBJ1-1; cdr3_aa: CAIRRPGQGTEAFF; cdr3_nt: TGTGCCATCAGACGACCGGGACAGGGGACTGAAGCTTTCTTT
clone_size: many; d_call: -; v_call: TRBV11-3; j_call: TRBJ2-7; cdr3_aa: CASSLTGSTYEQYF; cdr3_nt: TGTGCCAGCAGCCTGACAGGTTCCACCTACGAGCAGTACTTC
clone_size: few; d_call: TRBD2; v_call: TRBV7-8; j_call: TRBJ2-1; cdr3_aa: CASSLGAAGGLNEQFF; cdr3_nt: TGTGCCAGCAGCTTAGGAGCAGCGGGGGGCCTTAATGAGCAGTTCTTC
clone_size: many; d_call: -; v_call: TRBV6-1; j_call: TRBJ1-2; cdr3_aa: CASSPRGEGYGYTF; cdr3_nt: TGTGCCAGCAGTCCGCGCGGGGAAGGATATGGCTACACCTTC
clone_size: many; d_call: TRBD1; v_call: TRBV7-9; j_call: TRBJ1-2; cdr3_aa: CASSWGQGSGYTF; cdr3_nt: TGTGCCAGCAGCTGGGGACAGGGAAGTGGCTACACCTTC
clone_size: many; d_call: -; v_call: TRBV29-1; j_call: TRBJ1-1; cdr3_aa: CSGQRWTPQRDTEAFF; cdr3_nt: TGCAGCGGGCAGAGATGGACACCTCAACGAGACACTGAAGCTTTCTTT
clone_size: many; d_call: -; v_call: TRBV6-5; j_call: TRBJ2-3; cdr3_aa: CASSYFLALSTDTQYF; cdr3_nt: TGTGCCAGCAGTTACTTTCTTGCCCTAAGCACAGATACGCAGTATTTT
clone_size: many; d_call: -; v_call: TRBV5-4; j_call: TRBJ2-1; cdr3_aa: CASSLGGSTGGPYNEQFF; cdr3_nt: TGTGCCAGCAGCTTGGGAGGGTCTACGGGGGGCCCCTACAATGAGCAGTTCTTC
clone_size: many; d_call: TRBD2; v_call: TRBV29-1; j_call: TRBJ2-7; cdr3_aa: CSVLKLAGITYEQYF; cdr3_nt: TGCAGCGTCCTTAAACTAGCGGGGATAACCTACGAGCAGTACTTC
clone_size: few; d_call: -; v_call: TRBV9; j_call: TRBJ2-5; cdr3_aa: CASSARRTPRGETQYF; cdr3_nt: TGTGCCAGCAGCGCGCGCCGGACCCCGCGGGGAGAGACCCAGTACTTC
clone_size: few; d_call: TRBD1; v_call: TRBV6-1; j_call: TRBJ1-5; cdr3_aa: CASREGAHSNQPQHF; cdr3_nt: TGTGCCAGCAGGGAGGGGGCCCATAGCAATCAGCCCCAGCATTTT
clone_size: -; d_call: TRBD2; v_call: TRBV28; j_call: TRBJ2-5; cdr3_aa: CASSSLGLASGETQYF; cdr3_nt: TGTGCCAGCAGTTCTCTCGGACTAGCGAGTGGGGAGACCCAGTACTTC
clone_size: many; d_call: -; v_call: TRBV5-1; j_call: TRBJ2-4; cdr3_aa: CASSFSAALAKNIQYF; cdr3_nt: TGCGCCAGCAGCTTCAGTGCCGCCCTAGCCAAAAACATTCAGTACTTC
clone_size: many; d_call: -; v_call: TRBV4-1; j_call: TRBJ2-5; cdr3_aa: CASRPEAGETQYF; cdr3_nt: TGCGCCAGCAGACCCGAGGCAGGGGAGACCCAGTACTTC
clone_size: many; d_call: -; v_call: TRBV28; j_call: TRBJ1-1; cdr3_aa: CASSFERGGNTEAFF; cdr3_nt: TGTGCCAGCAGTTTCGAGAGGGGAGGGAACACTGAAGCTTTCTTT
clone_size: few; d_call: -; v_call: TRBV10-3; j_call: TRBJ1-2; cdr3_aa: CAIIQEQGGYGYTF; cdr3_nt: TGTGCCATCATCCAAGAGCAGGGTGGCTATGGCTACACCTTC
clone_size: many; d_call: TRBD1; v_call: TRBV7-2; j_call: TRBJ2-2; cdr3_aa: CASSFNRGTGELFF; cdr3_nt: TGTGCCAGCAGCTTTAACAGGGGCACCGGGGAGCTGTTTTTT
clone_size: many; d_call: TRBD1; v_call: TRBV18; j_call: TRBJ2-3; cdr3_aa: CASSPGQRTDTQYF; cdr3_nt: TGTGCCAGCTCCCCGGGACAGCGCACAGATACGCAGTATTTT
clone_size: many; d_call: -; v_call: TRBV7-2; j_call: TRBJ1-4; cdr3_aa: CANTSHGRGNEKLFF; cdr3_nt: TGTGCCAACACCTCCCATGGGAGGGGGAATGAAAAACTGTTTTTT
clone_size: many; d_call: -; v_call: TRBV27; j_call: TRBJ2-7; cdr3_aa: CASSFSPAGYEQYF; cdr3_nt: TGTGCCAGCAGTTTTTCCCCAGCAGGCTACGAGCAGTACTTC
clone_size: many; d_call: -; v_call: TRBV30; j_call: TRBJ1-5; cdr3_aa: CAWSLASVNQPQHF; cdr3_nt: TGTGCCTGGAGCCTCGCTTCAGTCAACCAGCCCCAGCATTTT
clone_size: many; d_call: TRBD2; v_call: TRBV6-5; j_call: TRBJ2-5; cdr3_aa: CASRGGLAGGKTQYF; cdr3_nt: TGTGCCAGCAGAGGAGGGCTAGCGGGAGGAAAGACCCAGTACTTC
clone_size: many; d_call: -; v_call: TRBV20-1; j_call: TRBJ1-1; cdr3_aa: CSARRNTEAFF; cdr3_nt: TGCAGTGCTAGGAGGAACACTGAAGCTTTCTTT
clone_size: many; d_call: -; v_call: TRBV7-3; j_call: TRBJ2-2; cdr3_aa: CASSSQLTTGELFF; cdr3_nt: TGTGCCAGCAGCTCCCAACTAACCACCGGGGAGCTGTTTTTT
clone_size: many; d_call: TRBD2; v_call: TRBV10-3; j_call: TRBJ2-2; cdr3_aa: CAIRDGTITGELFF; cdr3_nt: TGTGCCATCAGGGATGGGACTATCACCGGGGAGCTGTTTTTT
clone_size: many; d_call: TRBD2; v_call: TRBV7-3; j_call: TRBJ2-7; cdr3_aa: CASSFFGTSGSGEQYF; cdr3_nt: TGTGCCAGCAGCTTCTTCGGGACTAGCGGGAGTGGCGAGCAGTACTTC
clone_size: -; d_call: -; v_call: TRBV7-2; j_call: TRBJ2-1; cdr3_aa: CASSLGGIGSAQFF; cdr3_nt: TGTGCCAGCAGCTTAGGCGGGATCGGAAGTGCGCAGTTCTTC
clone_size: many; d_call: -; v_call: TRBV28; j_call: TRBJ2-1; cdr3_aa: CASSFWREASEQFF; cdr3_nt: TGTGCCAGCAGTTTTTGGAGGGAAGCGAGTGAGCAGTTCTTC
clone_size: many; d_call: TRBD1; v_call: TRBV27; j_call: TRBJ2-7; cdr3_aa: CASRQGVTYEQYF; cdr3_nt: TGTGCCAGCAGGCAGGGGGTAACCTACGAGCAGTACTTC